This T cell receptor (beta chain) was sequenced in a study of shared clonotypes between healthy human individuals (TCRdb year 2020). Study-wide context: The cohort comprised a couple of women and a few men aged 18 to 49 years. Blood TCR repertoires of 5 or 6 healthy adults were deeply sequenced to estimate repertoire size and the extent of clonotype sharing between individuals. To increase sequencing depth and limit assay-specific biases, TCR repertoire library preparation and sequencing were carried out by different laboratories using diverse techniques. Between about 0.9 and 8.9 billion PBMCs per donor were obtained by leukapheresis.

Of note for this clone: The antigen it recognizes is unknown. No base quality values were provided; no much bigger clone lies one nucleotide off.

Using the deep immunoSEQ assay, multiplex PCR amplified TCR CDR3 regions from genomic DNA. For each cell subset, the extracted genomic DNA was distributed evenly across all wells of several immunoSEQ 96-well plates, and each plate served as one replicate. For unsorted PBMC, roughly 270 ng genomic DNA, equal to 30,000 or so T cell genomes, was loaded into each replicate PCR. Unsorted PBMC genomic DNA was sequenced across ten immunoSEQ deep assay plates. The purified libraries were quantified using a Qubit 3.0 fluorometer, sized with a Bioanalyzer 2100, and then quantified again using the KAPA Library Quantification kit. Every immunoSEQ 96-well plate was sequenced on a separate single-read 150-cycle Illumina NextSeq 550 flow cell. The authors processed their data as follows. Because the immunoSEQ output held only junctional sequences and lacked quality scores, the filtering could not match the filtering applied to full-length reads. To assign V/J genes and CDR3, sequences were annotated using PyIR, a Python wrapper for IgBLAST v1.9, with IMGT germline references. Reads with weak V/J assignments (E-value above 1e-6), missing CDR3, stop codons, out-of-frame junctions, or ambiguous translated residues were removed. V3J clonotypes were defined as sequences sharing the same inferred V gene, J gene, and CDR3 amino acid sequence. Percentage overlap between repertoires was calculated by dividing the number of shared unique clonotypes by the size of the smaller repertoire. Repertoire richness was assessed with RTK rarefaction, the Chao1 estimator, and Recon v2.1 estimates of unobserved clonotypes. Not all clones reach the TCRdb copy of this immuneACCESS table, which keeps in-frame sequences only. Checked studies attribute under half of the gap to unresolved V genes and leave the rest unexplained. The D gene and trimming were derived from the DNA, and the V and J assignments and clone size from that table. This sample gives 490,000 or so clones in total; 79% of them show up just once. Together, the top ten hold approximately 12% of the sample.

The donors were healthy, HIV-negative adults who had no recently reported acute infections or vaccinations. Every donor was a Caucasian adult living in Nashville, Tennessee, USA. For unsorted samples, 100 million or so PBMCs were counted, and genomic DNA was extracted using the QIAamp DNA Blood Mini kit. Blood was obtained by leukapheresis, after which PBMCs were separated by Ficoll-Histopaque density gradient centrifugation and cryopreserved in liquid nitrogen vapor phase. The research as a whole found: Sampling was restricted to blood, and TCR repertoires in tissue are likely to differ from TCR repertoires in blood. Pairwise subsampling led to the expectation that sequencing depth would affect the degree of clonotype sharing among donors. The genetic and exposure-history diversity represented was limited by the small number of donors.

The sequencing input was PBMCs. The clonotype originates from a middle-aged woman in good health. Some clones in this sample may be carry-over from other donors' samples.

The CDR3 sequence is CASSLVSGDEQFF. The DNA sequence is as follows: TGTGCCAGCAGCTTGGTATCGGGGGATGAGCAGTTCTTC. Rearrangement joined TRBV5-6 to TRBJ2-1; the D gene is possibly TRBD2, with 6 bases matching. Including the terminal cysteine and phenylalanine, the CDR3 comprises 13 residues. Just CDR3 DNA is preserved here, 39 bases in frame from base 1. The germline V gene yields SGHDT for CDR1 and YYEEEE for CDR2. Trimming removed 0 bases from V and 8 bases from J, leaving 9 bases between the germline ends.